This note documents a single T cell receptor beta chain sequence. This entry is derived from a study of OX40 agonist ivuxolimab in advanced cancers. V dropped 3 bases and J dropped 3 bases, with 18 bases sitting between them. Germline CDR1 and CDR2: LNHNV and YYDKDF (reference sequence). The CDR3 covers 16 residues. Method: immunoSEQ multiplex PCR; TCRdb's copy keeps in-frame clones and lacks some. The sample records around 60,000 clones, approximately 90% being singletons. The sequenced sample was CD4+ or CD8+ T cells sorted from blood, obtained in a trial of the OX40 agonist ivuxolimab. The TCR sequence derives from an adult with an advanced solid tumor such as melanoma, head and neck, liver or kidney cancer. V gene TRBV15 combines with J gene TRBJ2-7, with TRBD2 as a possible D gene (5 bases). The DNA of the CDR3 is TGTGCCACCAGCAGTGTGGACTTTCGGGGTCACTACGAGCAGTACTTC. Amino acid sequence: CATSSVDFRGHYEQYF.